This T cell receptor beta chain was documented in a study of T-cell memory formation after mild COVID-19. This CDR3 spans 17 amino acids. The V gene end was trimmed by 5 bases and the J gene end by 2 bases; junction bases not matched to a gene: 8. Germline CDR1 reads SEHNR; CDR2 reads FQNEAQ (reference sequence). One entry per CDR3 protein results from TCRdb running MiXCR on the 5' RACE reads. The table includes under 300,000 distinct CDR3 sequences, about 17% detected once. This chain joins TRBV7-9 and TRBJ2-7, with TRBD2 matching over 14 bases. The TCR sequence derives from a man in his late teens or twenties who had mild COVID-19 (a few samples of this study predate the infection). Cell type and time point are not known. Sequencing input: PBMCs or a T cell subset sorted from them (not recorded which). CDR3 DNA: TGTGCCAGCAGCCGGGGACTAGCGGGGGCCCTGACCTACGAGCAGTACGTC. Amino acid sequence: CASSRGLAGALTYEQYV.